These 22 T cell receptor beta chains share one sample of origin, sequenced in a study of shared T cell receptors in the human thymus. The data were produced by immunoSEQ multiplex PCR, yet TCRdb's version contains in-frame clones alone and is incomplete. The table shows 500,000 to 750,000 clones, with over 75% occurring only once. These records were also assigned to another study, of human thymus T cells.

The sample was thymocytes. These receptors were obtained from a boy younger than two with a congenital heart defect.

This chain connects TRBV9 to TRBJ2-7; D remains ambiguous. CDR1 is SGDLS, CDR2 YYNGEE, per germline. Trimming cost V 10 bases and J 1 base, with 15 bases left between them. The CDR3 runs 13 residues. DNA for the CDR3: TGTGCCGGGCCCGAGACGTTATCCTACGAGCAGTACTTC. Translating gives CAGPETLSYEQYF.

The V call is TRBV29-1, the J call TRBJ1-1; no firm D call. This CDR3 is 11 amino acids long. The V gene's germline CDR1 is SQVTM and CDR2 ANQGSEA. V lost 7 bases to trimming and J lost 6 bases, with 12 bases between them. The CDR3: CSEVAEPEAFF. The CDR3 coding sequence is TGCAGCGAAGTTGCGGAACCTGAAGCTTTCTTT.

This rearrangement joins TRBV27 to TRBJ2-7, with 8 bases that match TRBD1. The J segment lost 3 bases and the V segment lost 4 bases, leaving 5 bases of the junction unmatched. Per germline, CDR1 MNHEY and CDR2 SMNVEV (reference sequence). The CDR3 loop spans 14 amino acids. The CDR3 nucleotides are TGTGCCAGCAGTTCTCGGACAGGGTACTACGAGCAGTACTTC. Translating gives CASSSRTGYYEQYF.

V is TRBV13 and J is TRBJ2-1; weak D call: TRBD1 (6 bases). With 5 bases removed from V and 2 bases from J, the gap between germline ends came to 13 bases. Germline assignment: CDR1 PRHDT and CDR2 FYEKMQ (reference sequence). The CDR3 contains 15 residues. This CDR3 reads CASSLHRVAYNEQFF. For the CDR3, the DNA is TGTGCCAGCAGCCTCCACAGGGTGGCCTACAATGAGCAGTTCTTC.

The chain joins TRBV28 to TRBJ2-3, with D possibly matching TRBD2 (6 bases). Trimming removed 2 bases from V and 8 bases from J, with 17 bases in between. The CDR3 has 15 residues. Germline V lookup: CDR1 MDHEN, CDR2 SYDVKM. CDR3 sequence: CASSLPLDSEGTQYF. CDR3 DNA: TGTGCCAGCAGTTTACCGCTCGACTCGGAGGGTACGCAGTATTTT.

This clone was detected a few times. The chain employs TRBV7-2 and TRBJ2-1; TRBD1 agrees at 7 bases. The J segment lost 4 bases and the V segment lost 5 bases, leaving 8 bases of the junction unmatched. Germline-derived CDR1 and CDR2 are SGHTA and FQGNSA. The CDR3 is made up of 15 amino acids. DNA for the CDR3: TGTGCCAGCAGCACCGACAGGGAGAAATACAATGAGCAGTTCTTC. Translating gives CASSTDREKYNEQFF. Filled out from reference TRBV7-2 and TRBJ2-1, the complete variable domain reads GAGVSQSPSNKVTEKGKDVELRCDPISGHTALYWYRQSLGQGLEFLIYFQGNSAPDKSGLPSDRFSAERTGGSVSTLTIQRTQQEDSAVYLCASSTDREKYNEQFFGPGTRLTVL.

The rearrangement uses TRBV6-6 and TRBJ2-3; 11 bases align to TRBD1. CDR3 size: 16 residues. In germline, CDR1 is MNHNY, CDR2 SVGAGI (reference sequence). J was trimmed by 4 bases and V by 3 bases; bases with no gene match: 6. CDR3 DNA: TGTGCCAGCAGTTATTCCGGGACAGGGGGTTCAGATACGCAGTATTTT. It encodes CASSYSGTGGSDTQYF.

The chain recombines TRBV29-1 with TRBJ1-2; a weak D match, TRBD1 (5 bases). CDR3 size: 13 residues. V lost 2 bases, J lost 0 bases, and 7 bases lay in between. Germline V gene data show CDR1 as SQVTM and CDR2 as ANQGSEA. This CDR3 reads CSVEPGPNYGYTF. The CDR3 bases are TGCAGCGTTGAACCAGGGCCTAACTATGGCTACACCTTC. Together with reference TRBV29-1 and TRBJ1-2, the CDR3 gives the full variable domain: SAVISQKPSRDICQRGTSLTIQCQVDSQVTMMFWYRQQPGQSLTLIATANQGSEATYESGFVIDKFPISRPNLTFSTLTVSNMSPEDSSIYLCSVEPGPNYGYTFGSGTRLTVV.

The rearrangement links TRBV10-3 to TRBJ2-3, with 7 bases matching TRBD2. CDR3 length equals 17 residues. The V gene end was trimmed by 0 bases and the J gene end by 4 bases; junction bases not matched to a gene: 10. Germline V gene lookup returns CDR1 ENHRY and CDR2 SYGVKD. In nucleotides, the CDR3 is TGTGCCATCAGTGAGTCGCTCAGCGCGGGAGAAGCAGATACGCAGTATTTT. This sequence encodes CAISESLSAGEADTQYF.

The chain links TRBV10-3 to TRBJ2-3; 7 bases fit TRBD1. The CDR3 covers 16 residues. V trimming: 6 bases; J trimming: 0 bases; junction bases outside the gene matches: 9. Germline loops: CDR1 ENHRY, CDR2 SYGVKD. For the CDR3, the DNA is TGTGCCATCAGGCCCGGGACAGAGTTTAGCACAGATACGCAGTATTTT. It translates to CAIRPGTEFSTDTQYF.

This clone was observed a handful of times. The CDR3, as DNA: TGTGCCAGCAGCCAAGAAAGGGCAGGGCCGAACACCGGGGAGCTGTTTTTT. It yields the protein CASSQERAGPNTGELFF. V usage is TRBV4-2 and J usage is TRBJ2-2; TRBD1 is a possible D gene (5 bases). This CDR3 has 17 residues. The germline gives CDR1 LGHNA, CDR2 YNFKEQ. V was cut by 0 bases and J by 0 bases, with 11 bases left in between.

The J gene is TRBJ2-5, the V gene TRBV7-2; tentatively, D is TRBD1 (6 bases). Trimming took off 5 bases at V and 5 bases at J, with 12 bases between the two ends. CDR1 is SGHTA and CDR2 is FQGNSA in the germline V gene. This CDR3 comprises 13 residues. The CDR3 reads CASSPPGVETQYF. DNA for the CDR3: TGTGCCAGCAGCCCTCCAGGGGTGGAGACCCAGTACTTC.

V usage is TRBV10-1 and J usage is TRBJ2-1; possible D gene TRBD1, 6 bases. Germline lookup yields CDR1 WNHNN and CDR2 SYGVQD (reference sequence). Trimming removed 5 bases at V and 3 bases at J, with 14 bases between. This CDR3 region has 15 residues. In nucleotides, the CDR3 is TGCGCCAGCAGTCGGGCAGGGGTGGGCTACAATGAGCAGTTCTTC. It is translated as CASSRAGVGYNEQFF.

The chain joins TRBV18 to TRBJ2-1; 7 bases are shared with TRBD1. The CDR3 runs 16 residues. Germline V gene lookup returns CDR1 KGHSH and CDR2 LQKENI. V trimming: 1 base; J trimming: 15 bases; junction bases outside the gene matches: 18. CDR3 nucleotides: TGTGCCAGCTCACCACAATCCCCAGGGGGTAGCAACGCGGGGTTCTTC. Translation: CASSPQSPGGSNAGFF.

The CDR3 here is CASSGDRARTEAFF. In DNA form, the CDR3 reads TGTGCCAGCAGCGGAGACAGGGCGAGGACTGAAGCTTTCTTT. The chain is built from TRBV7-2 and TRBJ1-1; 7 bases map to TRBD1. The J segment lost 5 bases and the V segment lost 5 bases, leaving 8 bases of the junction unmatched. Per germline, CDR1 SGHTA and CDR2 FQGNSA. There are 14 residues in the CDR3.

The CDR3 here is CARLEGGQIAKNIQYF. CDR3 nucleotides: TGTGCCAGACTGGAGGGGGGACAGATAGCCAAAAACATTCAGTACTTC. J is TRBJ2-4 and V is TRBV28; tentative D call: TRBD1 (7 bases). Looked up from germline, CDR1 is MDHEN and CDR2 is SYDVKM. The V and J ends lost 9 bases and 0 bases respectively, with 18 bases between them. The CDR3 spans 16 residues.

The chain recombines TRBV19 with TRBJ1-5; possible D gene TRBD1, 6 bases. There are 15 residues in the CDR3. Trimming shortened V by 7 bases and J by 6 bases, and 19 bases separated the two germline ends. CDR1 LNHDA and CDR2 SQIVND come from the germline V gene (reference sequence). The CDR3 DNA is TGTGCCAGTATCAAGGGACACCCGCCCAGTCAGCCCCAGCATTTT. Translating gives CASIKGHPPSQPQHF.

This chain uses TRBV15 with TRBJ2-3; 8 bases are shared with TRBD2. Germline V CDR1 and CDR2: LNHNV, YYDKDF (reference sequence). Germline trimming cut 0 bases from V and 5 bases from J; bases unmatched to any gene: 10. CDR3 size: 17 residues. The DNA for the CDR3 is TGTGCCACCAGCAGAGATTTCGAGCGGGAGCAGAAAGATACGCAGTATTTT. Translated: CATSRDFEREQKDTQYF. The full variable domain, with the rest looked up from reference TRBV15 and TRBJ2-3, is DAMVIQNPRYQVTQFGKPVTLSCSQTLNHNVMYWYQQKSSQAPKLLFHYYDKDFNNEADTPDNFQSRRPNTSFCFLDIRSPGLGDTAMYLCATSRDFEREQKDTQYFGPGTRLTVL.

The chain is built from TRBV7-3 and TRBJ1-2, with no clear D. Germline assignment: CDR1 SGHTA and CDR2 FQGTGA. The CDR3 covers 13 residues. The ends were cut back, 0 bases at V and 8 bases at J, with 10 bases in the middle. CDR3 DNA sequence: TGTGCCAGCAGCTTAACCTCGGAGGAGGGCTACACCTTC. This sequence encodes CASSLTSEEGYTF.

The chain joins TRBV6-5 to TRBJ1-3, with a tentative D call TRBD1 (6 bases). Trimming stripped 4 bases from V and 0 bases from J, with 10 bases between. The CDR3 sequence is 15 residues long. The germline V gene has CDR1 MNHEY and CDR2 SVGAGI. CDR3 DNA: TGTGCCAGCAGTTCCCAGGGGTCCTCTGGAAACACCATATATTTT. Translation gives CASSSQGSSGNTIYF.

The genes are TRBV25-1 and TRBJ2-1, with TRBD2 matching over 8 bases. The CDR3 runs 14 residues. J gave up 5 bases and V 7 bases, and 7 bases lay outside the gene matches. CDR1 is MGHDK and CDR2 is SYGVNS in the germline V gene. The CDR3 bases are TGTGCCAGCACCCCTGGACTAGCAAACAATGAGCAGTTCTTC. Its protein product is CASTPGLANNEQFF.

The chain links TRBV2 to TRBJ2-6, with D hard to call. Germline CDR1 SNHLY, CDR2 FYNNEI. V shed 10 bases and J shed 0 bases, with 7 bases lying between them. This CDR3 spans 13 amino acids. In DNA form, the CDR3 reads TGTGCCACACTCCGCTCTGGGGCCAACGTCCTGACTTTC. This encodes CATLRSGANVLTF.